This T cell receptor (beta chain) was recovered during a study of post-analysis software for immune sequencing data. Overall study results and limits: Co-batched samples clustered tightly together by F measure. TRBV segments more frequent in patients than in controls numbered several and included TRBV5-6, TRBV5-1 and TRBV20-1. Significantly lower normalized Chao1 diversity was seen in multiple sclerosis patients than in controls.

cDNA libraries for TCR beta contained unique molecular identifiers. MiXCR, applied by TCRdb to the PCR reads, yields one record per CDR3 protein. The data hold around 440,000 distinct CDR3 sequences, with over 35% observed a single time. This clonotype was picked up a small number of times. Its antigen is undetermined. Germline V lookup: CDR1 WSHSY, CDR2 SAAADI. CDR3 size: 15 residues. Trimming stripped 0 bases from V and 0 bases from J, with 6 bases between. The sample taken for sequencing was blood. The origin of this receptor is a girl aged 5-17 years with multiple sclerosis. This chain uses TRBV10-2 with TRBJ2-4; D uncertain. This chain's CDR3 is CASSESSVAKNIQYF. The CDR3 nucleotides are TGCGCCAGCAGTGAGTCAAGCGTAGCCAAAAACATTCAGTACTTC.